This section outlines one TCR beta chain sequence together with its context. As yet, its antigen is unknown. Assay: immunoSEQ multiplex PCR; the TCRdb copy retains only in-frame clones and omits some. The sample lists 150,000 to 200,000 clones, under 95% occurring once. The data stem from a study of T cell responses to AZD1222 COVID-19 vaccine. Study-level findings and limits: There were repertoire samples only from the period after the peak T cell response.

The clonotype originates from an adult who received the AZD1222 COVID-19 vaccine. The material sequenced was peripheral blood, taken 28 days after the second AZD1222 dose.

CDR3 sequence: CASSYAQFYEQYF. In DNA, the CDR3 is TGTGCCAGCAGTTACGCGCAATTCTACGAGCAGTACTTC. This chain connects TRBV6-5 to TRBJ2-7; D is undetermined. This CDR3 contains 13 residues. Trimming took 2 bases from V and 3 from J, leaving 8 bases between them. CDR1 and CDR2 (germline): MNHEY, SVGAGI.